This record looks at one TCR beta chain sequence and its context. Its cognate antigen is unknown. This sample was taken from a study of T cells after yellow fever vaccination. Turning to the study itself: Researchers used SMART-Seq v4 Ultra Low Input to prepare fractions that had low cell numbers.

The CDR3 is 15 amino acids. V lost 0 bases and J lost 1, with 10 bases in between. The germline CDR1 and CDR2 sequences are SGHVS and FNYEAQ. General study findings and limits: Post-booster samples contained most primary-vaccination clones (approximately 96% CD4, approximately 88% CD8).

TCRdb used MiXCR to reprocess the 5' RACE reads, holding one entry per CDR3 protein. The sample shows some 160,000 distinct CDR3 sequences, approximately 9.9% of them seen only once. The TCR comes from a man younger than 30 who received the YFV17D yellow fever vaccine. This chain links TRBV7-6 with TRBJ2-7; D tentatively fits TRBD1 or TRBD2 (6 bases each). The input for sequencing was CD8+ T cells sorted from PBMCs, taken 45 days after the yellow fever booster vaccination. The chain's CDR3 is CASSLAGGWSYEQYF. For the CDR3, the DNA is TGTGCCAGCAGCTTAGCGGGGGGCTGGTCCTACGAGCAGTACTTC.